The next 2 T cell receptor beta chains were all read from a single sample in a study of blood T cell repertoires in COVID-19. TCRdb's copy holds only in-frame clones and misses some; the assay was immunoSEQ multiplex PCR. The sample has about 130,000 clones, around 86% seen once. Sequencing was done on a sample of peripheral blood. The receptors stem from a woman aged 45-65 years who had recovered from COVID-19.

J is TRBJ2-3 and V is TRBV13; 10 bases line up with TRBD2. The V and J ends lost 5 bases and 2 bases, in that order; junction bases with no gene match: 7. Germline CDR1 reads PRHDT; CDR2 reads FYEKMQ (reference sequence). The CDR3 has 16 amino acids. CDR3 loop: CASSLLAGGVTDTQYF. The CDR3 bases are TGTGCCAGCAGCCTCTTAGCGGGAGGAGTCACAGATACGCAGTATTTT.

This chain uses TRBV5-1 with TRBJ1-1; the D is unclear. Trimming took off 4 bases at V and 11 bases at J, with 15 bases between the two ends. Germline V gene data show CDR1 as SGHRS and CDR2 as YFSETQ. The CDR3 has 12 amino acids. The CDR3 region has the DNA TGCGCCAGCAGCCCGTCCGGGGAGCCGGCTTTCTTT. Its protein product is CASSPSGEPAFF.